This T cell receptor beta chain came from a study of blood T cell repertoires in COVID-19. For the study at large: COVID-19 samples from acute and convalescent phases originated in the United States, Italy and Spain. PBMCs, B-cell-depleted T cells, or T cells provided the cDNA or gDNA that made up the material.

The CDR3 is 14 amino acids. The germline V gene has CDR1 LGHDT and CDR2 YNNKEL (reference sequence). Between the trimmed V and J ends, which lost 0 bases and 1 base, there was a span of 6 bases. Repertoires were generated with immunoSEQ multiplex PCR, while TCRdb's copy carries only in-frame clones and drops some. Of tens of thousands of clones listed, 83% are singletons. Sequencing was performed on peripheral blood. The chain carries TRBV3-1 (or the pseudogene TRBV3-2) and TRBJ2-5; no clear D gene. The sequence derives from a middle-aged man with active COVID-19. The CDR3 DNA is TGTGCCAGCAGCCAAGATACAGTCCAAGAGACCCAGTACTTC. Translating gives CASSQDTVQETQYF.